The sequence of this T cell receptor beta chain was determined in a study of HIV-infected patients and healthy controls (TCRdb year 2014). About the investigation overall: The study tested whether deep TCR repertoire sequencing of HIV patients' small blood samples could capture immune perturbation and reconstitution. On the study overall, not on this receptor specifically: In the samples, alpha-beta chain pairing was left undetermined. Healthy controls shared more CDR3s between individuals than HIV+ patients, by Jaccard index and by count of highly shared sequences. In size-matched repertoire data, the apparent post-therapy recovery of the Gini index in HIV-infected patients was not replicated. The study did not determine donor HLA types. Only sixteen HIV-infected individuals were processed, which the authors considered a major limit on how widely the findings apply. MAIT cell alpha-chain CDR3s were found at high frequency in healthy controls but were severely depleted in HIV+ repertoires. Rare events from HIV-infected data received too much weight under size-matching, and comparisons were complicated by unequal numbers of distinct sequences between patients and controls. Compared with untreated HIV+ repertoires, healthy control repertoires had roughly threefold more distinct CDR3s and higher Shannon diversity. HIV-infected repertoires had significantly higher mean Gini indices than controls, possibly reflecting oligoclonality. During therapy, a significant decrease in frequency was seen for HIV-associated CDR3s, whereas no significant change was found for CMV-associated CDR3s, although most of them became more frequent. Mean usage differed significantly between HIV-infected patients and controls for eight alpha and eight beta V genes. Slight age and sex profile differences between the study cohorts did not explain the observed diversity differences. Using whole blood restricted sequencing depth and prevented separating the dynamics of distinct T-cell subpopulations.

Whole blood was used without fractionating the cells, so the repertoire represented all peripheral T cells without sorting. As controls, ten healthy donors without infection were sampled, and about 40% of the ten donors were sampled a second time about 3 months later. An approximately 2.6 ml sample of peripheral blood was drawn into Tempus tubes for RNA extraction. The TURBO-DNase kit was used to remove leftover genomic DNA, and GLOBINclear was used to deplete globin mRNA. The germline V gene supplies CDR1 SGHDN and CDR2 FVKESK. A distance of 9 bases separates the germline ends of V and J, which lose 0 bases and 1 base respectively. The CDR3 measures 15 amino acids from cysteine to phenylalanine. Just CDR3 DNA is preserved here, 45 bases in frame from base 1. This clonotype was recorded many times. The target of this receptor is not known. Base qualities are not recorded, but no much larger clone differs from it by a single base.

SuperScript III was used to reverse transcribe 500 ng RNA with primers targeting the alpha and beta constant regions. Alpha and beta chain libraries were generated separately via chain-specific third strand synthesis with multiplexing indices. The protocol used a single primer pair to amplify all rearrangements within a chain, which avoided primer bias, and attached molecular barcodes to each cDNA molecule. Purified cDNA was ligated with T4 RNA Ligase 1 onto a 5' RACE adapter bearing a random hexamer and the SP2 sequencing primer site. Second strand synthesis was performed with Phusion polymerase and primed from the SP2 site, and slow temperature ramps were applied to favor optimal annealing. Joined together, two random hexamer sequences that had both been added before amplification formed the 12-nucleotide barcode of each molecule. A short first PCR added P5 and P7 adapter elements plus a second index, followed by an approximately 24-cycle amplification PCR with P5s and P7 primers. Libraries received approximately 25 PCR cycles in total, were quantified on a Qubit, sized on a Bioanalyzer, and diluted to approximately 3.7 nM. Normalized libraries were sequenced on an Illumina MiSeq with 2 x 250 paired-end kits. Reverse transcription reactions underwent purification over MinElute columns, with elution into 9.5 to 10 ul Tris-Cl. A 1:1 ratio of AMPure XP beads was used to clean the adapter ligations after they had run for 20 to 25 hours at 16 degrees C. Per the original workflow: Demultiplexed FASTQ files were processed with a modified Decombinator by which V, J, insert and barcode information was output. Sequences sharing a barcode but differing from the dominant sequence were discarded as errors, and barcodes clustered at Levenshtein distance 3 were counted to estimate original cDNA molecules. Downstream analyses used R packages ineq, vegan, igraph and RCytoscape, with IMGT nomenclature and CDR3 definitions. V gene usage was computed over distinct sequences, each TCR counted once to avoid skew from clonal expansion. Within a donor, similarity networks joined unique CDR3 amino acid sequences in every case where two of them were separated by a single Levenshtein edit. Published HIV-specific CDR3s (just over 90 alpha, fewer than 900 beta) and CMV-specific CDR3s (under 14 alpha, 200 to 300 beta) were assembled and queried against the repertoires. Random subsampling to size-matched repertoires demonstrated that the decreased diversity in patients did not result from their lower sequence numbers. Starting from the raw public reads, TCRdb applied fastp trimming at Q25, assembled clones with MiXCR and retained in-frame beta chains. Rows with one shared CDR3 protein collapse into an entry with the most common genes and DNA. The authors' filters were not applied to this entry. This sample is represented by approximately 17,000 distinct CDR3 sequences; around 9.2% of them were singletons. 4.5% to 6% of the sample is taken by the ten largest.

Sequences were obtained from blood. The V and J genes are TRBV14 and TRBJ1-1; the D gene identity is not certain. The origin of this receptor is an adult in good health. The CDR3 protein is CASSQDSGRNTEAFF. The DNA sequence is as follows: TGTGCCAGCAGCCAAGACAGTGGGCGGAACACTGAAGCTTTCTTT.